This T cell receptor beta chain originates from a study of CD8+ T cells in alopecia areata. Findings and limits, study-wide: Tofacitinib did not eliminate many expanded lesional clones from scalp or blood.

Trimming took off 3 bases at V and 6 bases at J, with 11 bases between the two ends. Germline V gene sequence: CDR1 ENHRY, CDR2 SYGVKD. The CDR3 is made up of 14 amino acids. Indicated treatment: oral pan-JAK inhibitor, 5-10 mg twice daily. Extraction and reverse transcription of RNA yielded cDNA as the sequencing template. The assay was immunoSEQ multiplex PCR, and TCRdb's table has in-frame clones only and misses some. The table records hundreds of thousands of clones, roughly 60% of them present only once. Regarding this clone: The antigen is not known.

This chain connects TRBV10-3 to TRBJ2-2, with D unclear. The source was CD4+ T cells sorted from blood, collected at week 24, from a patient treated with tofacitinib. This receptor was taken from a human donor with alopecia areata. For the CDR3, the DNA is TGTGCCATCAGTGAATTGTCAGTTTCCGGGGAGCTGTTTTTT. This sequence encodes CAISELSVSGELFF.